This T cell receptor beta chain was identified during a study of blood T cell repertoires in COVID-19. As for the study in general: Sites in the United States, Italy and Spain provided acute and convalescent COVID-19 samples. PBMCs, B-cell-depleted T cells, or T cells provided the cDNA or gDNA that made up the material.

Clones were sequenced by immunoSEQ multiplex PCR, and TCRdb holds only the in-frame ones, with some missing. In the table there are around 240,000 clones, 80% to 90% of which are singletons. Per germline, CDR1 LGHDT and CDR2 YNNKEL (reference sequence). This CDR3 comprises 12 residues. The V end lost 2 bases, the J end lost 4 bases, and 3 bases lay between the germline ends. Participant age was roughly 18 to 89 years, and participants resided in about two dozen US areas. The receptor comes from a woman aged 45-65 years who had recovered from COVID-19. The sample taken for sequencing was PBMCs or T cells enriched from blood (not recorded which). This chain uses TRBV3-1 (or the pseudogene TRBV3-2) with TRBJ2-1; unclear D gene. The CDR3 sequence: CASSQPYNEQFF. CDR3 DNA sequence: TGTGCCAGCAGCCAACCTTACAATGAGCAGTTCTTC.